This T cell receptor (beta chain) appears in the sequencing data of a study of T cell changes during pregnancy in multiple sclerosis (dated by TCRdb to between 2019 and 2020). With respect to the entire study: In women with multiple sclerosis, the researchers looked at how the T cell repertoire shifted as pregnancy progressed.

To prepare the library, the immunoSEQ multiplex PCR assay was applied. TCRdb retrieved this table from immuneACCESS and kept in-frame rearrangements only. Not all clones are present; in checked studies, unresolved V genes account for under half, and no reason is known for the remainder. The sample table contains approximately 17,000 clones; only one count was recorded for approximately 84% of them. Jointly, the top ten make up 9% to 10% of the sample. The CDR3 contains 20 residues, cysteine and phenylalanine counted. CDR3 DNA only is kept here, 60 bases in frame from base 1. A word on this clone: The antigen this receptor binds is unknown. Base qualities were left out, and no much larger clone turns up one base away.

The rearranged chain carries TRBV12-2 and TRBJ2-1; the table's D gene call, TRBD2, was not cross checked with the DNA. TRBV12-2 is labeled a pseudogene. The receptor comes from a female donor in good health, enrolled as a control in a pregnancy study. The sample here was CD8+ T cells from peripheral blood mononuclear cells, taken in the second trimester of pregnancy. Read as DNA, the sequence is TGTGCAAGTCGCTTAGCGATTAGGGCAAAGCGGGCCAGCTCCTACAATGAGCAGTTCTTC. Translated, this gives CASRLAIRAKRASSYNEQFF.